The clone carrying this TCR beta chain was detected a few times. The antigen remains undetermined. The entry originates in a study of cytomegalovirus exposure and HLA in healthy donors. General study findings and limits: Most CMV-associated TCR beta chains appeared HLA-restricted in a later analysis. An observed cluster of highly shared sequence variants was recorded as a likely sequencing artifact.

Amplification used 60 Vbeta primers and 13 Jbeta primers. The table came from immunoSEQ multiplex PCR; TCRdb's copy has only in-frame clones and leaves some out. Of 190,000 or so clones in the sample, 65% to 85% were seen once. The TCR was taken from a boy aged 2 to 9 in good health and CMV-seronegative. Sequenced input: PBMCs.

DNA of the CDR3: TGTGCCAGCAGCTTAGTACCGTCTGCGCACGGGGGCACCGGGGAGCTGTTTTTT. Translated, it gives CASSLVPSAHGGTGELFF. The chain carries TRBV7-8 and TRBJ2-2; the D gene is possibly TRBD2 (6 bases). Deletions cut 1 base from V and 4 bases from J, with 19 bases between. The CDR3 consists of 18 residues. Germline CDR1 SGHVS, CDR2 FQNEAQ.